This entry lists 18 T cell receptor beta chains sequenced from one sample in a study of blood T cell repertoires in COVID-19. Clones were read by immunoSEQ multiplex PCR, and TCRdb kept only the in-frame ones, dropping some. The sample has fewer than 250,000 clones; around 90% are singletons. The specimen was PBMCs or T cells enriched from blood (not recorded which). These receptors all stem from a woman aged 25 to 45 who had been exposed to COVID-19.

The chain links TRBV29-1 to TRBJ1-1; D unclear. The V end lost 4 bases, the J end lost 0 bases, and 9 bases lay between the germline ends. The germline V gene encodes CDR1 SQVTM and CDR2 ANQGSEA. CDR3 size: 13 residues. CDR3 sequence (DNA): TGCAGCGTTGCTCAGTTAATGAACACTGAAGCTTTCTTT. This encodes CSVAQLMNTEAFF.

The chain employs TRBV27 and TRBJ2-3; possibly TRBD2 for D (6 bases). Between the trimmed V and J ends, which lost 3 bases and 2 bases, there was a span of 21 bases. This CDR3 comprises 18 residues. Looked up from germline, CDR1 is MNHEY and CDR2 is SMNVEV (reference sequence). The CDR3 sequence is CASSFDGRDSLYTDTQYF. The CDR3 region has the DNA TGTGCCAGCAGTTTTGATGGTCGGGACTCTCTCTACACAGATACGCAGTATTTT.

The V gene is TRBV5-1, the J gene TRBJ2-7; weak D call: TRBD1 (6 bases). V was trimmed by 3 bases and J by 3 bases, leaving 10 bases between them. The CDR3 contains 13 residues. Germline CDR1 is SGHRS and CDR2 is YFSETQ. The CDR3 spells CASSSPTGYEQYF. The CDR3 coding sequence is TGCGCCAGCAGCTCCCCGACAGGCTACGAGCAGTACTTC.

The chain recombines TRBV15 with TRBJ2-1, with 12 bases identical to TRBD2. After removal of 1 base from V and 0 bases from J, the junction contained 10 bases not matched to a gene. Looked up from germline, CDR1 is LNHNV and CDR2 is YYDKDF (reference sequence). The CDR3 sequence is 20 residues long. CDR3 loop: CATSRVRLTSGGGSYNEQFF. DNA for the CDR3: TGTGCCACCAGCAGAGTTAGGTTGACTAGCGGGGGTGGCTCCTACAATGAGCAGTTCTTC. Full variable domain (remainder filled in from reference TRBV15 and TRBJ2-1): DAMVIQNPRYQVTQFGKPVTLSCSQTLNHNVMYWYQQKSSQAPKLLFHYYDKDFNNEADTPDNFQSRRPNTSFCFLDIRSPGLGDTAMYLCATSRVRLTSGGGSYNEQFFGPGTRLTVL.

Comment on this clone: At the DNA level, this CDR3 is encoded by other sequences in the same sample as well. The chain joins TRBV10-1 to TRBJ2-5, with D tentatively TRBD2 (6 bases). Trimming pared 4 bases from V and 1 base from J, leaving 7 bases between. The length of the CDR3 is 13 residues. The germline V gene has CDR1 WNHNN and CDR2 SYGVQD (reference sequence). In nucleotides, the CDR3 is TGCGCCAGCAGTGTGGGGGGCCAAGAGACCCAGTACTTC. It is translated as CASSVGGQETQYF.

The CDR3 DNA reads as TGTGCCAGCGGTATTAGCGGGGTCTCCTACAATGAGCAGTTCTTC. This gives the protein CASGISGVSYNEQFF. J is TRBJ2-1 and V is TRBV7-6, with 8 nucleotides matching TRBD2. CDR3 length equals 15 residues. V gave up 8 bases and J gave up 0 bases; unmatched junction bases: 6. CDR1 SGHVS and CDR2 FNYEAQ come from the germline V gene.

The genes are TRBV27 and TRBJ1-1, with D perhaps matching TRBD1 (6 bases). V was clipped by 3 bases and J by 1 base, with 18 bases between them. This CDR3 has 17 residues. Germline loops: CDR1 MNHEY, CDR2 SMNVEV (reference sequence). The CDR3 nucleotides are TGTGCCAGCAGTTTGTGGGGGCGCGAGCGAGGGAACACTGAAGCTTTCTTT. As protein: CASSLWGRERGNTEAFF.

The rearrangement links TRBV4-1 to TRBJ2-7; D possibly corresponds to TRBD2 (6 bases). This CDR3 comprises 14 residues. V was shortened by 2 bases and J by 0 bases, with 8 bases between the two germline ends. Germline-derived CDR1 and CDR2 are MGHRA and YSYEKL. The CDR3, as DNA: TGCGCCAGCAGCCAAAGGGGAGGCTCCTACGAGCAGTACTTC. This sequence encodes CASSQRGGSYEQYF.

The chain combines TRBV9 with TRBJ2-2; 13 bases line up with TRBD2. V was clipped by 3 bases and J by 2 bases; unmatched bases: 16. Germline V gives CDR1 SGDLS, CDR2 YYNGEE. The CDR3 runs 21 residues. The CDR3 sequence: CASSAIPGLAGIFPNTGELFF. The CDR3 coding sequence is TGTGCCAGCAGCGCAATTCCGGGACTAGCGGGGATCTTTCCCAACACCGGGGAGCTGTTTTTT.

The rearrangement joins TRBV2 to TRBJ2-2; 11 bases line up with TRBD2. The CDR3 spans 15 residues. Losses at the gene ends were 8 bases for V and 7 bases for J; bases not matched to a gene: 9. Germline-derived CDR1 and CDR2 are SNHLY and FYNNEI. The CDR3 reads CASRSGRAPGGELFF. Written as DNA, the CDR3 is TGTGCCAGCCGTAGCGGGAGGGCCCCGGGCGGGGAGCTGTTTTTT.

CDR3 sequence: CASSLGQADYGYTF. The CDR3 coding sequence is TGCGCCAGCAGCCTAGGACAGGCCGACTATGGCTACACCTTC. The chain couples TRBV5-1 to TRBJ1-2; 7 nucleotides match TRBD1. There are 14 residues in the CDR3. The germline V gene encodes CDR1 SGHRS and CDR2 YFSETQ. V lost 4 bases and J lost 3; bases outside the gene matches: 6.

CDR3 region: CASSPMDRGNSPLHF. The CDR3 coding sequence is TGTGCCAGCTCACCAATGGACAGGGGGAATTCACCCCTCCACTTT. V is TRBV18 and J is TRBJ1-6; 10 bases line up with TRBD1. V lost 2 bases, J lost 7 bases, and 2 bases stayed unmatched. Germline V lookup: CDR1 KGHSH, CDR2 LQKENI. There are 15 residues in the CDR3.

This chain uses TRBV5-1 with TRBJ2-4; tentative D call: TRBD1 (6 bases). CDR3 length equals 16 residues. Germline V gives CDR1 SGHRS, CDR2 YFSETQ. Trimming removed 4 bases from V and 0 bases from J, with 14 bases in between. CDR3 bases: TGCGCCAGCAGCACACAGACAGGCCTAGCCAAAAACATTCAGTACTTC. It encodes CASSTQTGLAKNIQYF.

CDR3 residues: CASSYSSGYTDTQYF. As DNA, the CDR3 is TGTGCCAGCAGTTACTCGAGCGGGTATACAGATACGCAGTATTTT. The chain carries TRBV6-5 and TRBJ2-3; a possible D gene is TRBD2 (6 bases). Looked up from germline, CDR1 is MNHEY and CDR2 is SVGAGI. The CDR3 totals 15 residues. V dropped 0 bases and J dropped 3 bases, with 10 bases sitting between them.

This clone was detected a few times. The chain is built from TRBV6-1 and TRBJ2-7; 7 nucleotides agree with TRBD1. The CDR3 is made up of 16 amino acids. Germline CDR1 is MNHNS and CDR2 is SASEGT. With 1 base clipped from V and 0 bases from J, the junction kept 6 bases outside the gene matches. In DNA form, the CDR3 reads TGTGCCAGCAGTGAAGGGTCTCCAGGGGGCTCCTACGAGCAGTACTTC. Its protein is CASSEGSPGGSYEQYF.

V and J are TRBV7-2 and TRBJ1-1; TRBD1 is a possible D gene (6 bases). Germline CDR1 is SGHTA and CDR2 is FQGNSA. CDR3 length: 13 residues. V dropped 10 bases and J dropped 6 bases, with 18 bases sitting between them. CDR3 bases: TGTGCCACAAAACCCCCGGGACACCCTGAAGCTTTCTTT. It specifies CATKPPGHPEAFF.

This clone was seen a single time. This chain connects TRBV15 to TRBJ1-4; 11 nucleotides agree with TRBD1. Germline CDR1 LNHNV, CDR2 YYDKDF (reference sequence). Trimming removed 5 bases from V and 7 bases from J; junction bases left unmatched: 6. This CDR3 contains 15 residues. The CDR3 DNA reads as TGTGCCACCAGCGGTGGGACAGGGGGGACTGAAAAACTGTTTTTT. As protein: CATSGGTGGTEKLFF.

This chain links TRBV11-1 with TRBJ2-3; 7 nucleotides match TRBD1. Trimming took 5 bases from V and 3 from J; bases not matched to a gene: 11. Germline lookup yields CDR1 SGHAT and CDR2 FQDESV (reference sequence). This CDR3 spans 16 amino acids. The DNA for the CDR3 is TGTGCCAGCAGCCCGAGACTTGAGGGGGCGACAGATACGCAGTATTTT. It encodes CASSPRLEGATDTQYF.